This T cell receptor beta chain appears in the sequencing data of a study of blood T cell repertoires in COVID-19. Study summary: Acute and convalescent COVID-19 samples came from the United States, Italy and Spain. Nucleic acid was either cDNA or gDNA, and it came from T cells, B-cell-depleted T cells, or PBMCs.

This clone was detected many times. Per the authors' pipeline: Estimated nucleated cell counts came from reference gene primer amplification. Sequenced by immunoSEQ multiplex PCR; TCRdb stores in-frame clones only, minus some. V and J calls plus clone size are reproduced from that table; the DNA served to infer D and trimming. The sample contains 200,000 to 300,000 clones, 80% to 90% of which appear only once. From germline, CDR1 is LGHDT and CDR2 YNNKEL (reference sequence). V trimming: 4 bases; J trimming: 7 bases; junction bases outside the gene matches: 8. The CDR3 loop spans 14 amino acids. This chain connects TRBV3-1 (or the pseudogene TRBV3-2) to TRBJ1-2; 8 positions match TRBD1. This TCR derives from a woman aged 30 to 39 who had recovered from COVID-19. Sequenced sample: PBMCs or T cells enriched from blood (not recorded which). The CDR3 reads CASSLTDRARGYTF. The DNA of the CDR3 is TGTGCCAGCAGCCTCACGGACAGGGCTCGTGGCTACACCTTC.